The clone carrying this T cell receptor (beta chain) was seen repeatedly, ten times or more. TCRdb reprocessed the RT-PCR reads with MiXCR, giving one entry per CDR3 protein. The table includes more than 550,000 distinct CDR3 sequences, approximately 15% detected once. Trimming removed 0 bases at V and 7 bases at J, with 4 bases between. The CDR3 has 12 residues. Germline V lookup: CDR1 SGHRS, CDR2 YFSETQ. V and J are TRBV5-1 and TRBJ2-2; D is uncertain. The sequencing sample was made of memory CD4+ T cells from blood. The source is a female donor in good health, serving as a healthy control. The CDR3 region is CASSLVGGELFF. CDR3 coding DNA: TGCGCCAGCAGCTTGGTCGGCGGGGAGCTGTTTTTT.